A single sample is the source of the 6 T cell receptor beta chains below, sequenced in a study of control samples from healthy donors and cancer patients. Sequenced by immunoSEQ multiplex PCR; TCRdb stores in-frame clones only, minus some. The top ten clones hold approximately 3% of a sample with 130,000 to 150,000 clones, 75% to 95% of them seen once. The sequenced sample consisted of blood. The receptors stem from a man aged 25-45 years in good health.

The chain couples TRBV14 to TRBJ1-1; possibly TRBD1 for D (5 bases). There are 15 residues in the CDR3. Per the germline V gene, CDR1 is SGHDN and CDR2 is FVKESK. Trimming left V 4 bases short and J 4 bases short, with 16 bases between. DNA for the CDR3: TGTGCCAGCAGCCGAGAGAGGGGATGGATCACTGAAGCTTTCTTT. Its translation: CASSRERGWITEAFF.

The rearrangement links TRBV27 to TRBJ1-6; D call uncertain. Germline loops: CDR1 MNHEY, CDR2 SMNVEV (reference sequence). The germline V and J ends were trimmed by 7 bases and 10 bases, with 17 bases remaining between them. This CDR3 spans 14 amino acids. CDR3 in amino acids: CASNPAGLGSPLHF. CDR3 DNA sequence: TGTGCCAGCAACCCAGCGGGTTTGGGGTCACCCCTCCACTTT.

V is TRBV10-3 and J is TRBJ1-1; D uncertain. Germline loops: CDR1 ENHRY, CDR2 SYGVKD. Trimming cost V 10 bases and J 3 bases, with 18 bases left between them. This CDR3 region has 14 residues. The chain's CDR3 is CATGREMADTEAFF. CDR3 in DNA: TGTGCCACTGGGCGGGAAATGGCGGACACTGAAGCTTTCTTT.

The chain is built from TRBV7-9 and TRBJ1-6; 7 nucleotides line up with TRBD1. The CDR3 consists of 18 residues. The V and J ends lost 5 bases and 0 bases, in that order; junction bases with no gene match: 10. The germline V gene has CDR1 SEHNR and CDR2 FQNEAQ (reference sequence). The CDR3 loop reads CASSRLTGVSSYNSPLHF. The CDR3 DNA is TGTGCCAGCAGCCGACTAACAGGGGTGAGCTCCTATAATTCACCCCTCCACTTT.

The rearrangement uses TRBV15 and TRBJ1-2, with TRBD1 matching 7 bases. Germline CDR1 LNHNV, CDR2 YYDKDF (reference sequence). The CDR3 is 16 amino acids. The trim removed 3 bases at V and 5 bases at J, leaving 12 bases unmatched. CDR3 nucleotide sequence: TGTGCCACCAGCAGGAAGGACAGGATAAGGGAGTATGGCTACACCTTC. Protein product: CATSRKDRIREYGYTF.

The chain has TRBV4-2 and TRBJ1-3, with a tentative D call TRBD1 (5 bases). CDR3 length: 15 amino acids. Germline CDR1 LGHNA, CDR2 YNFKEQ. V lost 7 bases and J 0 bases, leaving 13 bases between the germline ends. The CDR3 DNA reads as TGTGCCAGCACGGGGGAACACCACTCTGGAAACACCATATATTTT. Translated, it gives CASTGEHHSGNTIYF.